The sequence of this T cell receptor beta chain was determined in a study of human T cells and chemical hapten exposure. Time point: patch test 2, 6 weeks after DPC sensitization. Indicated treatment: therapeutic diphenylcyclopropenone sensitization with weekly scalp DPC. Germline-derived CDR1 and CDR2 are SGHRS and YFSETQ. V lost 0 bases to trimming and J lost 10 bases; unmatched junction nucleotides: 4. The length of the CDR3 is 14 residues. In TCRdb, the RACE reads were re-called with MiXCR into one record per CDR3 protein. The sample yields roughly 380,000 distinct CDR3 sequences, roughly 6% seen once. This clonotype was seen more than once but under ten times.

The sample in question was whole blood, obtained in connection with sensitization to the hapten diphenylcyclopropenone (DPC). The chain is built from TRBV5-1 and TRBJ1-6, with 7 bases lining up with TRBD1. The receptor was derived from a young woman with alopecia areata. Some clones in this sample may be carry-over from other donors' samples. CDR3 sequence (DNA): TGCGCCAGCAGCTTGGACTTACAGGGGTCACCCCTCCACTTT. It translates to CASSLDLQGSPLHF.